The 25 T cell receptor beta chains presented below share a single source sample, sequenced in a study of T cells in Graves' hyperthyroidism and ophthalmopathy. Authors of the study amplified TCR beta CDR3 regions from RNA transcripts. HTBI primers were the set used in a first-round RT-PCR of the TCR CDR3. TCRdb re-called the multiplex PCR reads with MiXCR, one entry per CDR3 protein. The sample carries hundreds of thousands of distinct CDR3 sequences, around 20% recorded once. Input material: blood. These receptors were taken from a man between 25 and 39 years old with Graves' ophthalmopathy.

This clonotype has ten or more counts. This chain uses TRBV5-1 with TRBJ2-7, with D perhaps TRBD1 or TRBD2 (5 bases each). The CDR3 spans 13 residues. Germline assignment: CDR1 SGHRS and CDR2 YFSETQ. Trimming left V 3 bases short and J 3 bases short, with 10 bases between. Here the CDR3 reads CASSSSRVYEQYF. The DNA for the CDR3 is TGCGCCAGCAGCTCTAGCAGGGTCTACGAGCAGTACTTC.

There are many counts of this clonotype. The chain employs TRBV2 and TRBJ2-7, with D perhaps matching TRBD1 (6 bases). There are 12 residues in the CDR3. Germline assignment: CDR1 SNHLY and CDR2 FYNNEI. Trimming cost V 7 bases and J 8 bases, with 15 bases left between them. The CDR3 reads CASMGTRDKQYF. The CDR3 DNA follows: TGTGCCAGCATGGGGACCCGGGACAAGCAGTACTTC.

Ten or more counts support this clonotype. The J gene is TRBJ2-3, the V gene TRBV12-3 or TRBV12-4; the match to TRBD2 covers 10 bases. Unmatched junction bases numbered 2, after V lost 4 bases and J lost 4 bases. The CDR3 covers 14 residues. CDR3 DNA sequence: TGTGCCAGCAGTTGGACTAGCGGCGCAGATACGCAGTATTTT. This translates into CASSWTSGADTQYF.

The CDR3 spells CASSTWSDSNQPQHF. The CDR3 coding sequence is TGTGCCAGTAGTACCTGGTCCGATAGCAATCAGCCCCAGCATTTT. This rearrangement joins TRBV19 to TRBJ1-5, with D hard to call. The germline gives CDR1 LNHDA, CDR2 SQIVND (reference sequence). This CDR3 region has 15 residues. V lost 4 bases, J lost 0 bases, and 10 bases lay in between.

The chain is built from TRBV14 and TRBJ2-1; 11 positions match TRBD2. Trimming cost V 0 bases and J 10 bases; bases outside gene matches: 23. This CDR3 is built from 21 residues. Germline CDR1 SGHDN, CDR2 FVKESK. CDR3 region: CASSQESPFRLAGGHRGEQFF. CDR3 sequence (DNA): TGTGCCAGCAGCCAAGAGTCCCCTTTCCGTCTAGCGGGAGGTCACCGTGGGGAGCAGTTCTTC.

There are a few counts of this clonotype. The chain carries TRBV24-1 and TRBJ2-2, with 8 bases lining up with TRBD2. Trimming at V came to 4 bases and at J to 7 bases, leaving 10 bases not matched to a gene. This CDR3 region has 16 residues. Germline-derived CDR1 and CDR2 are KGHDR and SFDVKD. The CDR3 protein is CATSEASGRPFGELFF. DNA for the CDR3: TGTGCCACCAGTGAAGCAAGCGGGAGACCTTTCGGGGAGCTGTTTTTT.

This rearrangement joins TRBV3-1 to TRBJ2-7; D possibly matches TRBD1 or TRBD2 (5 bases each). Trimming took off 1 base at V and 2 bases at J, with 12 bases between the two ends. From germline, CDR1 is LGHDT and CDR2 YNNKEL (reference sequence). This CDR3 region has 15 residues. This CDR3 reads CASSQVGGKTYEQYF. DNA of the CDR3: TGTGCCAGCAGCCAAGTTGGGGGTAAAACCTACGAGCAGTACTTC.

Only a few counts were recorded for this clonotype. V is TRBV7-6 and J is TRBJ2-3; 12 nucleotides match TRBD2. The CDR3 contains 18 residues. Germline V gene data show CDR1 as SGHVS and CDR2 as FNYEAQ. The V segment lost 1 base and the J segment 5 bases; nucleotides outside the gene matches: 10. This CDR3 is CASSLDPLAGGPGDTQYF. The DNA of the CDR3 is TGTGCCAGCAGCTTAGACCCCCTAGCGGGAGGGCCAGGAGATACGCAGTATTTT. Combining the CDR3 with reference TRBV7-6 and TRBJ2-3 gives the whole variable domain GAGVSQSPRYKVTKRGQDVALRCDPISGHVSLYWYRQALGQGPEFLTYFNYEAQQDKSGLPNDRFSAERPEGSISTLTIQRTEQRDSAMYRCASSLDPLAGGPGDTQYFGPGTRLTVL.

This clonotype was observed a handful of times. The chain employs TRBV6-5 and TRBJ1-2; 8 bases fit TRBD1. The CDR3 contains 16 residues. Germline CDR1 MNHEY, CDR2 SVGAGI. Trimming took 0 bases from V and 6 from J; bases not matched to a gene: 9. The CDR3 region has the DNA TGTGCCAGCAGTTACTCGGCAGGGGGCTATTCTCATGGCTACACCTTC. This translates into CASSYSAGGYSHGYTF.

This clonotype occurred many times. The genes are TRBV7-8 and TRBJ2-3, with 9 positions matching TRBD2. This CDR3 is 17 amino acids long. J lost 3 bases, V lost 2 bases, and 9 bases had no gene match. Germline CDR1 reads SGHVS; CDR2 reads FQNEAQ. The CDR3 nucleotides read TGTGCCAGCAGCTTATCTCGCCTAGCGGGACGGACAGATACGCAGTATTTT. Its translation is CASSLSRLAGRTDTQYF.

This chain uses TRBV4-1 with TRBJ2-7; D unresolved. CDR1 is MGHRA, CDR2 YSYEKL, per germline. The CDR3 spans 14 residues. Trimming shortened V by 1 base and J by 5 bases, and 12 bases separated the two germline ends. CDR3 in DNA: TGCGCCAGCAGCCAAGTGGGGAATTACCACGAGCAGTACTTC. Its translation is CASSQVGNYHEQYF.

This clonotype has ten or more counts. J is TRBJ2-7 and V is TRBV10-2, with D perhaps matching TRBD1 or TRBD2 (5 bases each). The V and J ends lost 4 bases and 2 bases respectively, with 12 bases between them. From germline, CDR1 is WSHSY and CDR2 SAAADI. The CDR3 loop spans 14 amino acids. CDR3 in amino acids: CASSVRDGPYEQYF. The CDR3 DNA sequence: TGCGCCAGCAGTGTTCGGGACGGCCCCTACGAGCAGTACTTC.

This clonotype has ten or more counts. The chain carries TRBV5-1 and TRBJ2-7; 7 bases match TRBD2. Germline V gene sequence: CDR1 SGHRS, CDR2 YFSETQ. Losses at the gene ends were 4 bases for V and 4 bases for J; bases not matched to a gene: 5. The CDR3 covers 13 residues. The CDR3: CASSGGGPYEQYF. The CDR3, as DNA: TGCGCCAGCAGCGGGGGAGGGCCGTACGAGCAGTACTTC. Combining the CDR3 with reference TRBV5-1 and TRBJ2-7 gives the whole variable domain KAGVTQTPRYLIKTRGQQVTLSCSPISGHRSVSWYQQTPGQGLQFLFEYFSETQRNKGNFPGRFSGRQFSNSRSEMNVSTLELGDSALYLCASSGGGPYEQYFGPGTRLTVT.

The table lists this clonotype with many counts. The chain couples TRBV7-2 to TRBJ1-4; D is undetermined. Trimming shortened V by 3 bases and J by 9 bases, and 8 bases separated the two germline ends. The CDR3 covers 12 residues. Germline CDR1 SGHTA, CDR2 FQGNSA. The DNA of the CDR3 is TGTGCCAGCAGCTTCCGTCCCCAAAAACTGTTTTTT. It codes for CASSFRPQKLFF. Using reference TRBV7-2 and TRBJ1-4 for the parts outside the CDR3, the full variable domain is GAGVSQSPSNKVTEKGKDVELRCDPISGHTALYWYRQSLGQGLEFLIYFQGNSAPDKSGLPSDRFSAERTGGSVSTLTIQRTQQEDSAVYLCASSFRPQKLFFGSGTQLSVL.

This clonotype occurred many times. This sequence joins TRBV7-9 and TRBJ2-5; D call uncertain. The V end lost 2 bases, the J end lost 5 bases, and 6 bases lay between the germline ends. This CDR3 contains 12 residues. CDR1 SEHNR and CDR2 FQNEAQ come from the germline V gene (reference sequence). CDR3 coding DNA: TGTGCCAGCAGCTTATCTTACGAGACCCAGTACTTC. This gives the protein CASSLSYETQYF.

In its sample, this clonotype was seen once. This chain uses TRBV19 with TRBJ1-1, with D unresolved. Germline CDR1 reads LNHDA; CDR2 reads SQIVND (reference sequence). V was pared by 3 bases and J by 6 bases, with 8 bases between. The CDR3 is 12 amino acids. CDR3: CASSIFGSEAFF. The DNA for the CDR3 is TGTGCCAGTAGTATTTTTGGATCTGAAGCTTTCTTT.

The CDR3 here is CASSHLTGVDYNEQFF. The CDR3 DNA reads as TGCGCCAGCAGCCACTTGACCGGAGTGGACTACAATGAGCAGTTCTTC. This chain uses TRBV4-3 with TRBJ2-1; D uncertain. In germline, CDR1 is LGHNA, CDR2 YSLEER. V was cut by 3 bases and J by 3 bases, with 15 bases left in between. The CDR3 is made up of 16 amino acids.

In its sample, this clonotype was seen once. At one boundary the junction diverges from the germline segment, which might be a read error. The chain combines TRBV18 with TRBJ1-1; TRBD1 is a possible D gene (6 bases). This CDR3 contains 15 residues. Germline CDR1 is KGHSH and CDR2 is LQKENI. CDR3 in amino acids: CAGSPGRTENTEAFF. The DNA of the CDR3 is TGTGCCGGCTCACCAGGCAGGACAGAGAACACTGAAGCTTTCTTT.

This clonotype was recorded a few times. This sequence joins TRBV28 and TRBJ2-4; either TRBD1 or TRBD2 may fit D (6 bases each). The V gene lost 3 bases and the J gene lost 7 bases, with 13 bases spanning the gap. CDR3 length: 14 residues. The germline CDR1 and CDR2 sequences are MDHEN and SYDVKM. The chain's CDR3 is CASSFEGGLNIQYF. The CDR3 nucleotides are TGTGCCAGCAGTTTTGAGGGGGGCCTCAACATTCAGTACTTC.

In this sample, this clonotype turned up a few times. The rearrangement links TRBV5-1 to TRBJ1-2, with no clear D. The CDR3 extends over 16 amino acids. The germline gives CDR1 SGHRS, CDR2 YFSETQ. V dropped 0 bases and J dropped 6 bases, with 18 bases sitting between them. CDR3 coding DNA: TGCGCCAGCAGCTTGGGATTCGTCGGGCCCAGAGATGGCTACACCTTC. This gives the protein CASSLGFVGPRDGYTF.

There are many counts of this clonotype. The chain uses TRBV7-2 and TRBJ1-1; unclear D gene. The CDR3 loop spans 15 amino acids. V gave up 4 bases and J gave up 7 bases, with 19 bases separating them. Germline V lookup: CDR1 SGHTA, CDR2 FQGNSA. CDR3: CASSSTRTRVGEAFF. The CDR3 DNA reads TGTGCCAGCAGCTCTACCCGGACCCGGGTGGGTGAAGCTTTCTTT.

Details on this clonotype: This may be a read error: a much more frequent sequence differs by one nucleotide. The J gene is TRBJ2-1, the V gene TRBV3-1; TRBD2 matches 9 bases. The DNA end lines up better with TRBJ2-7; the J call may be wrong. CDR3 length: 14 amino acids. Germline CDR1 is LGHDT and CDR2 is YNNKEL (reference sequence). The CDR3 sequence: CASSPGLAYNEQYF. The CDR3 region has the DNA TGTGCCAGCAGCCCGGGACTAGCCTACAATGAGCAGTACTTC.

The sample holds many counts of this clonotype. The chain employs TRBV2 and TRBJ2-5; 9 bases are a match to TRBD1. The CDR3 length is 13 residues. The J segment lost 5 bases and the V segment lost 6 bases, leaving 4 bases of the junction unmatched. CDR1 is SNHLY, CDR2 FYNNEI, per germline. The CDR3 sequence is CASRPGQGETQYF. CDR3 nucleotides: TGTGCCAGCAGACCCGGACAGGGGGAGACCCAGTACTTC.

This clonotype has a handful of counts. J is TRBJ2-5 and V is TRBV19, with 9 bases that match TRBD2. Germline assignment: CDR1 LNHDA and CDR2 SQIVND (reference sequence). V lost 5 bases to trimming and J lost 4 bases; unmatched junction nucleotides: 17. The CDR3 length is 18 residues. The DNA of the CDR3 is TGTGCCAGTAGTCCACCCGCGGCGGGAGGGCCCCGTAGAGAGACCCAGTACTTC. Protein sequence: CASSPPAAGGPRRETQYF. Combining the CDR3 with reference TRBV19 and TRBJ2-5 gives the whole variable domain DGGITQSPKYLFRKEGQNVTLSCEQNLNHDAMYWYRQDPGQGLRLIYYSQIVNDFQKGDIAEGYSVSREKKESFPLTVTSAQKNPTAFYLCASSPPAAGGPRRETQYFGPGTRLLVL.

This rearrangement joins TRBV7-9 to TRBJ1-1; no firm D call. Trimming took off 2 bases at V and 6 bases at J, with 28 bases between the two ends. The germline V gene encodes CDR1 SEHNR and CDR2 FQNEAQ (reference sequence). This CDR3 comprises 19 residues. CDR3 sequence reads: CASSLISLRGKRSGPEAFF. In nucleotides, the CDR3 is TGTGCCAGCAGCTTAATCTCCCTCCGGGGTAAACGAAGTGGGCCTGAAGCTTTCTTT.